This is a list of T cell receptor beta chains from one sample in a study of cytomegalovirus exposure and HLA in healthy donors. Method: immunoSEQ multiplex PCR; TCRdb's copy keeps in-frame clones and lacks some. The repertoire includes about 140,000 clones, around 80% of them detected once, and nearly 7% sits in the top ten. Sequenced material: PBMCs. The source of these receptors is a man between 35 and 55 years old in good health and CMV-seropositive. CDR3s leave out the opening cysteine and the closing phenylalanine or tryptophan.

CDR3aa: ATTSLMNTEAF
len: 11
v_gene: TRBV19

CDR3aa: SVTGGTDTQY
len: 10
v_gene: TRBV29-1

CDR3aa: ASSLGGRSDTQY
len: 12
v_gene: TRBV7-2

CDR3aa: ASSPSGGGGGYT
len: 12
v_gene: TRBV19

CDR3aa: ASSLRLAGVWDTQY
len: 14
v_gene: TRBV14

CDR3aa: ASRTIRQAVDNQPQH
len: 15
v_gene: TRBV21-1

CDR3aa: ASRGGTSGGTQY
len: 12
v_gene: TRBV2

CDR3aa: ASSPGKGAEKLF
len: 12
v_gene: TRBV5-1

CDR3aa: ASSQPGTLNYEQY
len: 13
v_gene: TRBV18

CDR3aa: ASSFVGGSGNTIY
len: 13
v_gene: TRBV5-4

CDR3aa: ASSPSGLSSYEQY
len: 13
v_gene: TRBV4-1

CDR3aa: ASSQDERFSGANVLT
len: 15
v_gene: TRBV14

CDR3aa: ASSSSIGSSYNEQF
len: 14
v_gene: TRBV6-6

CDR3aa: ASGRGSDYEQY
len: 11
v_gene: TRBV6-5

CDR3aa: ASRADGYGYT
len: 10
v_gene: TRBV2

CDR3aa: ASRSTGLAPYEQY
len: 13
v_gene: TRBV5-1

CDR3aa: ASSYTGYNSPLH
len: 12
v_gene: TRBV6-5

CDR3aa: ASRQGEGSYEQY
len: 12
v_gene: TRBV9

CDR3aa: ASSQVPTLGGSPLH
len: 14
v_gene: TRBV4-1

CDR3aa: ASSRGGEGTEAF
len: 12
v_gene: TRBV6-4

CDR3aa: ASNLAQTGGTQY
len: 12
v_gene: TRBV5-1

CDR3aa: ASNSGGGKDTEAF
len: 13
v_gene: TRBV5-4

CDR3aa: AWSTKSTGSYEQY
len: 13
v_gene: TRBV30

CDR3aa: ASSLAGPLGGTGELF
len: 15
v_gene: TRBV13

CDR3aa: ASSFPKQGNTEAF
len: 13
v_gene: TRBV5-8

CDR3aa: ASSYSREDQPQH
len: 12
v_gene: TRBV6-6

CDR3aa: ASSQDRGLANEQY
len: 13
v_gene: TRBV4-1

CDR3aa: ASSPSPEGPYSNQPQH
len: 16
v_gene: TRBV4-1

CDR3aa: ASSELAGGSYEQY
len: 13
v_gene: TRBV11-2

CDR3aa: ASSVEAGGGETQY
len: 13
v_gene: TRBV9

CDR3aa: ASSESRGNYEQY
len: 12
v_gene: TRBV2